These 15 T cell receptor beta chains came from one sample sequenced in a study of cytomegalovirus exposure and HLA in healthy donors. Libraries were prepared by immunoSEQ multiplex PCR; TCRdb keeps only in-frame clonotypes and omits some of them. This table holds some 310,000 clones, 88% found once. Specimen: PBMCs. Every receptor here comes from a man aged 25-40 years in good health and CMV-seronegative.

The chain carries TRBV7-9 and TRBJ1-4; 8 bases are shared with TRBD1. The CDR3 consists of 15 residues. V was pared by 1 base and J by 8 bases, with 6 bases of the junction left unmatched. Per the germline V gene, CDR1 is SEHNR and CDR2 is FQNEAQ (reference sequence). CDR3 region: CASSLGGQGTEKLFF. The CDR3 nucleotides read TGTGCCAGCAGCTTAGGAGGACAGGGAACGGAAAAACTGTTTTTT.

The chain is built from TRBV5-5 and TRBJ1-5; D call uncertain. The CDR3 extends over 14 amino acids. The germline V gene has CDR1 SGHKS and CDR2 YYEKEE (reference sequence). V was trimmed by 2 bases and J by 3 bases, leaving 9 bases between them. The CDR3 is CASSLLTDNQPQHF. CDR3 bases: TGTGCCAGCAGCTTATTAACAGACAATCAGCCCCAGCATTTT.

This chain links TRBV2 with TRBJ1-4; a weak D match, TRBD1 (5 bases). The CDR3 length is 16 residues. The V end lost 1 base, the J end lost 0 bases, and 9 bases lay between the germline ends. Germline values: CDR1 SNHLY, CDR2 FYNNEI. The CDR3 here is CASSEEDITTNEKLFF. In DNA form, the CDR3 reads TGTGCCAGCAGTGAAGAGGACATAACAACTAATGAAAAACTGTTTTTT. The whole variable domain, remainder taken from reference TRBV2 and TRBJ1-4, is EPEVTQTPSHQVTQMGQEVILRCVPISNHLYFYWYRQILGQKVEFLVSFYNNEISEKSEIFDDQFSVERPDGSNFTLKIRSTKLEDSAMYFCASSEEDITTNEKLFFGSGTQLSVL.

This clone was detected only once. V gene TRBV18 combines with J gene TRBJ1-2, with D possibly being TRBD1 (6 bases). Germline CDR1 is KGHSH and CDR2 is LQKENI. The CDR3 contains 14 residues. V was pared by 4 bases and J by 5 bases, with 14 bases between. The CDR3 reads CASSRDNQAYGYTF. The CDR3 DNA reads as TGTGCCAGCTCACGGGACAACCAAGCTTATGGCTACACCTTC. The full variable domain, in which reference TRBV18 and TRBJ1-2 provide the parts outside the CDR3, is NAGVMQNPRHLVRRRGQEARLRCSPMKGHSHVYWYRQLPEEGLKFMVYLQKENIIDESGMPKERFSAEFPKEGPSILRIQQVVRGDSAAYFCASSRDNQAYGYTFGSGTRLTVV.

The chain combines TRBV4-1 with TRBJ2-2; D uncertain. Trimming took 1 base from V and 3 from J, leaving 9 bases between them. Germline CDR1 reads MGHRA; CDR2 reads YSYEKL. This CDR3 is built from 15 residues. CDR3 residues: CASSQALLDTGELFF. The CDR3 DNA reads TGCGCCAGCAGCCAAGCACTATTGGACACCGGGGAGCTGTTTTTT.

V usage is TRBV7-6 and J usage is TRBJ2-7, with D hard to call. CDR1 and CDR2 (germline): SGHVS, FNYEAQ. This CDR3 has 15 amino acids. V was clipped by 0 bases and J by 1 base, with 10 bases between them. This CDR3 is CASSLAPGRSYEQYF. Here the CDR3 DNA reads TGTGCCAGCAGCTTAGCGCCAGGTCGATCCTACGAGCAGTACTTC.

The genes are TRBV6-5 and TRBJ2-7; 8 nucleotides match TRBD1. The CDR3 spans 12 residues. With 6 bases clipped from V and 3 bases from J, the junction kept 1 base outside the gene matches. CDR1 MNHEY and CDR2 SVGAGI come from the germline V gene. The CDR3 DNA reads as TGTGCCAGCAGCGACAGGGGCTACGAGCAGTACTTC. It specifies CASSDRGYEQYF.

The chain is built from TRBV2 and TRBJ2-7; 9 nucleotides line up with TRBD1. From germline, CDR1 is SNHLY and CDR2 FYNNEI. The CDR3 consists of 16 residues. Losses at the gene ends were 6 bases for V and 0 bases for J; bases not matched to a gene: 9. The CDR3 spells CASRKQGATISYEQYF. As DNA, the CDR3 is TGTGCCAGCAGAAAACAGGGGGCAACAATCTCCTACGAGCAGTACTTC.

The chain couples TRBV6-4 to TRBJ1-2, with 8 bases lining up with TRBD1. The V segment lost 6 bases and the J segment 4 bases; nucleotides outside the gene matches: 10. CDR3 length equals 15 residues. Germline-derived CDR1 and CDR2 are MRHNA and SNTAGT. The CDR3: CASSESGGASYGYTF. CDR3 coding DNA: TGTGCCAGCAGCGAATCAGGGGGCGCAAGCTATGGCTACACCTTC.

This rearrangement joins TRBV11-3 to TRBJ2-2; a weak D match, TRBD2 (6 bases). This CDR3 has 16 residues. The germline CDR1 and CDR2 sequences are SGHNT and YENEEA. V dropped 1 base and J dropped 2 bases, with 11 bases sitting between them. CDR3 protein: CASSLVAGTNTGELFF. Here the CDR3 DNA reads TGTGCCAGCAGCTTAGTCGCCGGGACTAACACCGGGGAGCTGTTTTTT.

This chain joins TRBV28 and TRBJ1-5; TRBD1 matches at 7 bases. Germline CDR1 reads MDHEN; CDR2 reads SYDVKM. After removal of 3 bases from V and 7 bases from J, the junction contained 9 bases not matched to a gene. The CDR3 consists of 15 residues. In DNA form, the CDR3 reads TGTGCCAGCAGTTTCAGACAGGGTGGGGGACAGCCCCAGCATTTT. It is translated as CASSFRQGGGQPQHF.

V usage is TRBV7-7 and J usage is TRBJ2-2; no clear D gene. Germline CDR1 is SSHAT and CDR2 is FNYEAQ (reference sequence). The CDR3 has 13 amino acids. V lost 1 base and J 7 bases, leaving 7 bases between the germline ends. The DNA of the CDR3 is TGTGCCAGCAGCTTAGACAGCTTCGGGGAGCTGTTTTTT. Translation: CASSLDSFGELFF.

J is TRBJ1-2 and V is TRBV5-1; 12 nucleotides agree with TRBD1. The CDR3 contains 16 residues. The trim removed 0 bases at V and 3 bases at J, leaving 3 bases unmatched. CDR1 is SGHRS, CDR2 YFSETQ, per germline. CDR3: CASSLGGTGGDYGYTF. CDR3 bases: TGCGCCAGCAGCTTGGGTGGGACAGGGGGCGACTATGGCTACACCTTC.

Turning to this clone: The CDR3 carries no conserved terminal phenylalanine or tryptophan, so it likely arises from a read error. CDR3 loop: CASSPGTGDSTRGYTL. In DNA form, the CDR3 reads TGTGCCAGCAGCCCCGGGACAGGGGACTCAACTAGGGGCTACACCCTC. The chain uses TRBV5-6 and TRBJ1-2, with 10 bases identical to TRBD1. The CDR3 consists of 16 residues. Germline loops: CDR1 SGHDT, CDR2 YYEEEE. Trimming at V came to 4 bases and at J to 8 bases, leaving 14 bases not matched to a gene.

CDR3 sequence (DNA): TGTGCCAGCAGTTACGGGCAGCCTTCACCCCTCCACTTT. It yields the protein CASSYGQPSPLHF. V gene TRBV6-5 combines with J gene TRBJ1-6; D remains unclear. Germline-derived CDR1 and CDR2 are MNHEY and SVGAGI. Trimming shortened V by 2 bases and J by 9 bases, and 8 bases separated the two germline ends. This CDR3 has 13 amino acids.